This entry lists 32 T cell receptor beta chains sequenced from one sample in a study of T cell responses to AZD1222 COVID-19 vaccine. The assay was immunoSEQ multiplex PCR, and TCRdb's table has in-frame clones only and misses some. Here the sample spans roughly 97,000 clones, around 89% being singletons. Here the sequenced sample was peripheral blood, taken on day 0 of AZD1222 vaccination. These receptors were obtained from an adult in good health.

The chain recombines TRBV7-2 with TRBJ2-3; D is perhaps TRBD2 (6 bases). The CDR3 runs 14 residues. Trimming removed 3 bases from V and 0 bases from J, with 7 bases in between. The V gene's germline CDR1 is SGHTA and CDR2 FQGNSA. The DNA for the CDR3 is TGTGCCAGCAGCTTGAGCGGGAGCACAGATACGCAGTATTTT. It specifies CASSLSGSTDTQYF.

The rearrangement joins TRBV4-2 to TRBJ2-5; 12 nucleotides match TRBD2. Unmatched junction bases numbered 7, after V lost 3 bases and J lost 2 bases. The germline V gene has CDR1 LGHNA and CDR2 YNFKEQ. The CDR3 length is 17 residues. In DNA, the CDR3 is TGTGCCAGCAGCCAGGCTCTCGGGACTAGCGGGCAAGAGACCCAGTACTTC. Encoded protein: CASSQALGTSGQETQYF.

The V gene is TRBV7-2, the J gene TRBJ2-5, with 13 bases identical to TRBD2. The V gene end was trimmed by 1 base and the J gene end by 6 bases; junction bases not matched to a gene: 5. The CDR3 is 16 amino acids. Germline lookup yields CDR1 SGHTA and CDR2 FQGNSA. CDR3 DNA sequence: TGTGCCAGCAGCTTAGAAACTAGCGGGGGGGCGAAGACCCAGTACTTC. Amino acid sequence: CASSLETSGGAKTQYF.

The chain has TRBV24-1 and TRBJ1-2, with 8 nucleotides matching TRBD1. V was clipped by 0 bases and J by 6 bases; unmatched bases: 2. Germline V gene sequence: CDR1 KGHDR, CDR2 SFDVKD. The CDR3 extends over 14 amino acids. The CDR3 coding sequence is TGTGCCACCAGTGATTTGGACAGGGGCCATGGCTACACCTTC. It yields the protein CATSDLDRGHGYTF.

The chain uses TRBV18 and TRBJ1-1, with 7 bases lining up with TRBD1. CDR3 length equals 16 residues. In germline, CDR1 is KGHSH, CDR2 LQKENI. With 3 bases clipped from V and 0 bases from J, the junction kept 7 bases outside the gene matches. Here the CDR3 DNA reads TGTGCCAGCTCACCGGGGGACAGAGGAATGAACACTGAAGCTTTCTTT. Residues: CASSPGDRGMNTEAFF. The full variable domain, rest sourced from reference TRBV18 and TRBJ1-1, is NAGVMQNPRHLVRRRGQEARLRCSPMKGHSHVYWYRQLPEEGLKFMVYLQKENIIDESGMPKERFSAEFPKEGPSILRIQQVVRGDSAAYFCASSPGDRGMNTEAFFGQGTRLTVV.

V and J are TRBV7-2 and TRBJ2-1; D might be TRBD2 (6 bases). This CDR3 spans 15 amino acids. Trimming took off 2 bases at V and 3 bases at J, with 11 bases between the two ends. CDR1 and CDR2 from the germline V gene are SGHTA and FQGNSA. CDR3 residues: CASSLISGGYNEQFF. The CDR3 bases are TGTGCCAGCAGCTTAATCTCCGGGGGCTACAATGAGCAGTTCTTC.

CDR3 protein: CASSDRSPFYEQYF. The CDR3 DNA sequence: TGTGCCAGCTCCGACAGGTCGCCCTTCTACGAGCAGTACTTC. This rearrangement joins TRBV2 to TRBJ2-7; D might be TRBD1 (6 bases). The V gene lost 8 bases and the J gene lost 3 bases, with 17 bases spanning the gap. Germline V gene data show CDR1 as SNHLY and CDR2 as FYNNEI. This CDR3 spans 14 amino acids.

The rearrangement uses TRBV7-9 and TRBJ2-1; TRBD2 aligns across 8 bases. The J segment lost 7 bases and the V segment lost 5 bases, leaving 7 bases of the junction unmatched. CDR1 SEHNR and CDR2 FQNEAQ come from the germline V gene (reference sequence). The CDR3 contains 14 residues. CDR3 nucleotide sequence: TGTGCCAGCAGCCTGGAGCGGGAGATGAATGAGCAGTTCTTC. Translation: CASSLEREMNEQFF.

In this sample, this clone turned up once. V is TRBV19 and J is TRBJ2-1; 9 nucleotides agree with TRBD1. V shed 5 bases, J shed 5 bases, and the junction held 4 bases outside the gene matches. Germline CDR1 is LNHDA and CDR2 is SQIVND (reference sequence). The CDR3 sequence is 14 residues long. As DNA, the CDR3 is TGTGCCAGTAGTTCCGGGACAGGGAACAATGAGCAGTTCTTC. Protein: CASSSGTGNNEQFF.

The CDR3 region is CASSEERQALNEKLFF. CDR3 sequence (DNA): TGTGCCAGCAGTGAAGAGAGGCAGGCCTTAAATGAAAAACTGTTTTTT. This chain links TRBV6-1 with TRBJ1-4; no clear D gene. This CDR3 spans 16 amino acids. V was trimmed by 1 base and J by 5 bases, leaving 14 bases between them. Per germline, CDR1 MNHNS and CDR2 SASEGT.

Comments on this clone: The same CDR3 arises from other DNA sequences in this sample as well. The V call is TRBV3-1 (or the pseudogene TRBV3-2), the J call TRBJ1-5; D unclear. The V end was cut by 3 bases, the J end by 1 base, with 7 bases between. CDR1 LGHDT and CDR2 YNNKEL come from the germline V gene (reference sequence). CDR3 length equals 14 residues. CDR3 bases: TGTGCCAGCAGCCAGCGGCAGAGCAATCAGCCCCAGCATTTT. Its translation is CASSQRQSNQPQHF.

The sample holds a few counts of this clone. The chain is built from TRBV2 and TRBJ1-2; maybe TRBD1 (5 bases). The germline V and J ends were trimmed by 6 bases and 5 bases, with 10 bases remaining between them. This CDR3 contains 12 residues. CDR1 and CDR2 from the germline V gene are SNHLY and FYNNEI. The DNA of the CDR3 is TGTGCCAGCAGCGGGACTCGGTATGGCTACACCTTC. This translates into CASSGTRYGYTF.

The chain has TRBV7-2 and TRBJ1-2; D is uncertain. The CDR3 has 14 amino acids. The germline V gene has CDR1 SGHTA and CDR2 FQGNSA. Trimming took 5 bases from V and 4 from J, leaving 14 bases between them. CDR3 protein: CASSPPTDRYGYTF. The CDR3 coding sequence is TGTGCCAGCAGCCCACCAACGGACCGCTATGGCTACACCTTC.

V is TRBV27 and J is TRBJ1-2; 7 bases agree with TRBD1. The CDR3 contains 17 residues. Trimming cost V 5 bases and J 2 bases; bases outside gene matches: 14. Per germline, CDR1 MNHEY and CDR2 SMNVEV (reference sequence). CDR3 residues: CASSPVAVGGQNYGYTF. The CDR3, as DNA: TGTGCCAGCAGTCCAGTTGCAGTGGGGGGACAGAACTATGGCTACACCTTC.

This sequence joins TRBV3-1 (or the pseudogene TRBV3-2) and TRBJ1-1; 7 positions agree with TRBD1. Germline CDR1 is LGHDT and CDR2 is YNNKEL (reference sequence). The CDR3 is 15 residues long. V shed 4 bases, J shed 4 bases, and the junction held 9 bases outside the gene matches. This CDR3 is CASSPLNRGGTEAFF. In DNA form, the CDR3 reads TGTGCCAGCAGCCCATTAAACAGGGGAGGCACTGAAGCTTTCTTT.

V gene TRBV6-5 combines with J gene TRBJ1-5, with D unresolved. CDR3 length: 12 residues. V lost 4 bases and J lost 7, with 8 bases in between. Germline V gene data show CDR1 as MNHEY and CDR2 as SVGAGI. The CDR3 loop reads CASSSPPQPQHF. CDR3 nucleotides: TGTGCCAGCAGTTCTCCCCCGCAGCCCCAGCATTTT.

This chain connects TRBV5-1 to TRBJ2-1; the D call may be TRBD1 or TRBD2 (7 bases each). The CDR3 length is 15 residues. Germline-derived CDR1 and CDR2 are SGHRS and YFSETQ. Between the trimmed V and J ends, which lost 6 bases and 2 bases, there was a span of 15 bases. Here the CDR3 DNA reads TGCGCCAGCAAGCAGGGGGACTATACCTACAATGAGCAGTTCTTC. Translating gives CASKQGDYTYNEQFF.

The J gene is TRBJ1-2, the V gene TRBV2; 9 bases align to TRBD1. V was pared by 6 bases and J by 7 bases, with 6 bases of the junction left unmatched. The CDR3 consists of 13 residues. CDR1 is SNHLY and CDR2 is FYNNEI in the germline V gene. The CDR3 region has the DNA TGTGCCAGCAGCCTACAGGGGGCCGGTGGCTACACCTTC. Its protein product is CASSLQGAGGYTF.

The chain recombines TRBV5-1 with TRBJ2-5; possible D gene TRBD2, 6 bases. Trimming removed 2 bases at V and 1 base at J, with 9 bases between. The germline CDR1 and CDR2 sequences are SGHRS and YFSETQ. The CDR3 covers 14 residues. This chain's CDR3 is CASSFGGSQETQYF. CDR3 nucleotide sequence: TGCGCCAGCAGCTTTGGGGGGAGCCAAGAGACCCAGTACTTC.

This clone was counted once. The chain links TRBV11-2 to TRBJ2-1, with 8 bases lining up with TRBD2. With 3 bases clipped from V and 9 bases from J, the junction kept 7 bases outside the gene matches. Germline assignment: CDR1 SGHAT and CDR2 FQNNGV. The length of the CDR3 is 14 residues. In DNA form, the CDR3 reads TGTGCCAGCAGCTTGAGCGGGAGTAGTGCTGAGCAGTTCTTC. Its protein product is CASSLSGSSAEQFF.

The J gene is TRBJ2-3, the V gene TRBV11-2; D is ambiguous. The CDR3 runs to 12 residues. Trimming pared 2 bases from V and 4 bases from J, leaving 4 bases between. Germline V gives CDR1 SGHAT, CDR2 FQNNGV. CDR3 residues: CASSLRADTQYF. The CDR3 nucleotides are TGTGCCAGCAGCTTAAGGGCAGATACGCAGTATTTT.

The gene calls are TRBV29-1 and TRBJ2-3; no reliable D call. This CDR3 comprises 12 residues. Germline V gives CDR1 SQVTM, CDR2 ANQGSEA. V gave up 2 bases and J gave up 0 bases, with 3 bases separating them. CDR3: CSVEHSTDTQYF. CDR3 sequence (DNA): TGCAGCGTTGAACACAGCACAGATACGCAGTATTTT.

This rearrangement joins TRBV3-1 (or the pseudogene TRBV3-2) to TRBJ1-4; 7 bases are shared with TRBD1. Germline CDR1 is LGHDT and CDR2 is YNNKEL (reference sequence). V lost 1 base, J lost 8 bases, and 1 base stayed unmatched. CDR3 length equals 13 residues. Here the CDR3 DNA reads TGTGCCAGCAGCCAAGCAGGGGGAGAAAAACTGTTTTTT. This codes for CASSQAGGEKLFF.

The CDR3 DNA reads TGTGCCAGCAGCCCAGGGACTAGCGGGACCCTGAGCTCCTACAATGAGCAGTTCTTC. It translates to CASSPGTSGTLSSYNEQFF. The rearrangement uses TRBV9 and TRBJ2-1, with 13 bases identical to TRBD2. The CDR3 has 19 residues. The V gene's germline CDR1 is SGDLS and CDR2 YYNGEE. V lost 4 bases, J lost 0 bases, and 10 bases stayed unmatched. The variable domain in full, completed from reference TRBV9 and TRBJ2-1, reads DSGVTQTPKHLITATGQRVTLRCSPRSGDLSVYWYQQSLDQGLQFLIQYYNGEERAKGNILERFSAQQFPDLHSELNLSSLELGDSALYFCASSPGTSGTLSSYNEQFFGPGTRLTVL.

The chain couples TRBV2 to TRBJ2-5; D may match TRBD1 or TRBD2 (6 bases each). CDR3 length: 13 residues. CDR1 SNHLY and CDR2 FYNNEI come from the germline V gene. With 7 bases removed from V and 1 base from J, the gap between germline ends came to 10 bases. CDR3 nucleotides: TGTGCCAGCATACGGGGGCCCCAAGAGACCCAGTACTTC. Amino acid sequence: CASIRGPQETQYF.

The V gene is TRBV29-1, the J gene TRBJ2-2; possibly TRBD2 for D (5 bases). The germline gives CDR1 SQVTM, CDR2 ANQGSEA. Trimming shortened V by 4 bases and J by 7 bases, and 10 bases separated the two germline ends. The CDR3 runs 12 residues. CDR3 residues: CSVGEWVGELFF. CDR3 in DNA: TGCAGCGTTGGGGAGTGGGTCGGGGAGCTGTTTTTT.

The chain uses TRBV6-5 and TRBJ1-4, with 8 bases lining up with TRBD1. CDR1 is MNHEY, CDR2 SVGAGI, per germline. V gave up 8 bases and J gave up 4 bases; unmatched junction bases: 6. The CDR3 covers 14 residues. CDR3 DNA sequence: TGTGCCAGCCAAGACAGGGGCCATAATGAAAAACTGTTTTTT. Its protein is CASQDRGHNEKLFF.

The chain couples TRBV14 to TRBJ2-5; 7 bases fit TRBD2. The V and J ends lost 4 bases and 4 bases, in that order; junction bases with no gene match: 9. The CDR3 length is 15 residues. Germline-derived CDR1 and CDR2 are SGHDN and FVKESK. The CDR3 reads CASSPGDYPSETQYF. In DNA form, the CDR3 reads TGTGCCAGCAGCCCTGGGGACTACCCATCAGAGACCCAGTACTTC. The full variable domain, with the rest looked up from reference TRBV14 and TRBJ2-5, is EAGVTQFPSHSVIEKGQTVTLRCDPISGHDNLYWYRRVMGKEIKFLLHFVKESKQDESGMPNNRFLAERTGGTYSTLKVQPAELEDSGVYFCASSPGDYPSETQYFGPGTRLLVL.

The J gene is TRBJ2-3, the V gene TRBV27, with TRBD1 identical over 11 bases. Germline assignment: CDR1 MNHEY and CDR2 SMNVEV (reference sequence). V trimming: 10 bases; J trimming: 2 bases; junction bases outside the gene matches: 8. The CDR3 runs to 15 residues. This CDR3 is CATGDRGTSTDTQYF. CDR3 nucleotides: TGTGCCACCGGGGACAGGGGGACATCCACAGATACGCAGTATTTT.

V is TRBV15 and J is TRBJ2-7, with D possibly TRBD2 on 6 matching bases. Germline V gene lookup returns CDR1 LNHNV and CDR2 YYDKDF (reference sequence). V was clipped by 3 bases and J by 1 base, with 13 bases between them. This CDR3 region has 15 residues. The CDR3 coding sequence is TGTGCCACCAGCAGGGGAGGCAGCAAGTCCTACGAGCAGTACTTC. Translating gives CATSRGGSKSYEQYF.

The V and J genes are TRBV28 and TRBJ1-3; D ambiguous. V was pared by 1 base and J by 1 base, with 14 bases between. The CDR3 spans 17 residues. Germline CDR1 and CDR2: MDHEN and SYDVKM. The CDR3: CASSLLPGGLSGNTIYF. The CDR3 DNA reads TGTGCCAGCAGTTTATTACCCGGAGGGCTATCTGGAAACACCATATATTTT.

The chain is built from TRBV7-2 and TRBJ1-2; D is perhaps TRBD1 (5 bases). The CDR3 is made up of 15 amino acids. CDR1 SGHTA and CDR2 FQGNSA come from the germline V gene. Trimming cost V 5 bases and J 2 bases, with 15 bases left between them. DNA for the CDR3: TGTGCCAGCAGCGTACACGGGGCAAGAAACTATGGCTACACCTTC. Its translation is CASSVHGARNYGYTF.